The entry below gives a single T cell receptor beta chain sequence along with its context. What it binds is not known. This CDR3 has 15 amino acids. CDR1 is LNHDA and CDR2 is SQIVND in the germline V gene (reference sequence). Trimming took off 3 bases at V and 0 bases at J, with 8 bases between the two ends. This sample was included in a study of graft-versus-host responses after intestinal transplantation. Study-level information: Anti-thymocyte globulin induction was given to all recipients, followed by tacrolimus and steroids for approximately three years.

The method was immunoSEQ multiplex PCR; TCRdb's version includes in-frame clones alone and lacks a portion of them. The table has roughly 120,000 clones, about nine tenths seen once. The chain recombines TRBV19 with TRBJ1-4, with D maybe TRBD1 (5 bases). This material consisted of unstimulated CD4+ T cells sorted from spleen or lymph node cells, taken before intestinal transplant. The receptor was derived from a human donor who received an intestinal transplant. CDR3 region: CASSISTATNEKLFF. CDR3 coding DNA: TGTGCCAGTAGTATTTCGACAGCAACTAATGAAAAACTGTTTTTT. The entire variable domain, with the rest obtained from reference TRBV19 and TRBJ1-4, is as follows: DGGITQSPKYLFRKEGQNVTLSCEQNLNHDAMYWYRQDPGQGLRLIYYSQIVNDFQKGDIAEGYSVSREKKESFPLTVTSAQKNPTAFYLCASSISTATNEKLFFGSGTQLSVL.